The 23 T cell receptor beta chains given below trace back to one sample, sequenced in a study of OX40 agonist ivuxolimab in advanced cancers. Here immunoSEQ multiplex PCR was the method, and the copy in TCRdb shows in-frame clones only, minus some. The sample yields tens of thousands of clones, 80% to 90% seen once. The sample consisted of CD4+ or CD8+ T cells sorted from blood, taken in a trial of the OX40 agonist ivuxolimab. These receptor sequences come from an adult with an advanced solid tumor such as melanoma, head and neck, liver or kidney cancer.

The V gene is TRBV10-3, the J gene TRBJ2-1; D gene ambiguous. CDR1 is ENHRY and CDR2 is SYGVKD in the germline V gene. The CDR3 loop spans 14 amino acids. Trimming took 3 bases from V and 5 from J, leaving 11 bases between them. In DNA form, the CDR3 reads TGTGCCATCAGTGAAATCGGCGGACACAATGAGCAGTTCTTC. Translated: CAISEIGGHNEQFF.

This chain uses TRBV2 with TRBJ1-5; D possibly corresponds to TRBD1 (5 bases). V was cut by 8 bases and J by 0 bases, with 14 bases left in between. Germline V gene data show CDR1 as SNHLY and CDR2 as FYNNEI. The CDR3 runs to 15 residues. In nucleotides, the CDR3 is TGTGCCAGCCGTAAAGGGGTAAATAGCAATCAGCCCCAGCATTTT. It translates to CASRKGVNSNQPQHF.

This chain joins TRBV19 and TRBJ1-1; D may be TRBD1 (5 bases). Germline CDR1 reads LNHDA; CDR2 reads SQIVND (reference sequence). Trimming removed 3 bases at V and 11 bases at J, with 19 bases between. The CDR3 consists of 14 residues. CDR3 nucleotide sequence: TGTGCCAGTAGTATCAGGGCGGGAAAGTTATTGGCTTTCTTT. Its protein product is CASSIRAGKLLAFF. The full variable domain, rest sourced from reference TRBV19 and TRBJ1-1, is DGGITQSPKYLFRKEGQNVTLSCEQNLNHDAMYWYRQDPGQGLRLIYYSQIVNDFQKGDIAEGYSVSREKKESFPLTVTSAQKNPTAFYLCASSIRAGKLLAFFGQGTRLTVV.

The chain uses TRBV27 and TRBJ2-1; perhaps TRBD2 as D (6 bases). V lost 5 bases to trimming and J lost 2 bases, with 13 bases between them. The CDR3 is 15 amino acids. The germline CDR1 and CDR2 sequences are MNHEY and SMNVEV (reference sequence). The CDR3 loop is CASSKGRNAYNEQFF. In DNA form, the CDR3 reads TGTGCCAGCAGTAAGGGGAGGAACGCCTACAATGAGCAGTTCTTC.

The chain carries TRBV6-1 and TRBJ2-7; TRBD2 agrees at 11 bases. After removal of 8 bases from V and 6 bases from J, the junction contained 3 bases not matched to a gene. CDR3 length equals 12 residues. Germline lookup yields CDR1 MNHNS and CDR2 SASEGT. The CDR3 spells CASGLAGIEQYV. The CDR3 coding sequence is TGTGCCAGCGGACTAGCGGGTATCGAGCAGTACGTC.

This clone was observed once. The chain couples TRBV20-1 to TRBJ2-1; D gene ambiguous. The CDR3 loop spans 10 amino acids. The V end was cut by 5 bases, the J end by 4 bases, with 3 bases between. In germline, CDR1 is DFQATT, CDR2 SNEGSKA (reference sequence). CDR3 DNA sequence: TGCAGTGCTGGATACAATGAGCAGTTCTTC. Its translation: CSAGYNEQFF.

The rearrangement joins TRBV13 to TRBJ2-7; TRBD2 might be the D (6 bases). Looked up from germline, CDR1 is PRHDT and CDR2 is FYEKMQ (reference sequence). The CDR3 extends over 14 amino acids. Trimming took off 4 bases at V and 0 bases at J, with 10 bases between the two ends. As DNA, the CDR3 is TGTGCCAGCAGCTCGCAGACTAGCTCCTACGAGCAGTACTTC. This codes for CASSSQTSSYEQYF.

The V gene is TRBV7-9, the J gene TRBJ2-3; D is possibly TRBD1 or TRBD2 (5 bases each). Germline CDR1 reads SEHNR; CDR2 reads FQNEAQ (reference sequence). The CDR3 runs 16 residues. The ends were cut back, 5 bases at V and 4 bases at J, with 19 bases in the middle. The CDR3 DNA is TGTGCCAGCAGCCCCCGGAAACAGGAGGCATCAGATACGCAGTATTTT. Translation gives CASSPRKQEASDTQYF.

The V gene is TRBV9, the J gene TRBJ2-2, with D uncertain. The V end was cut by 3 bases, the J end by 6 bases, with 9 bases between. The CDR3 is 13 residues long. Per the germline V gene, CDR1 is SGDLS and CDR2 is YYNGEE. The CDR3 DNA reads TGTGCCAGCAGCGCCGGATCCCCCGGGGAGCTGTTTTTT. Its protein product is CASSAGSPGELFF.

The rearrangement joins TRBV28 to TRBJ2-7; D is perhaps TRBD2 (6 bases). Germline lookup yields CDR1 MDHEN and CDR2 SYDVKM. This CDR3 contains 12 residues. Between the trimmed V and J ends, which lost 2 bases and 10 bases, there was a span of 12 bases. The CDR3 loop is CASSLLSGRQYF. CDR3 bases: TGTGCCAGCAGTTTACTATCCGGGAGACAGTACTTC. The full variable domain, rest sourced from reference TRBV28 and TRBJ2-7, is DVKVTQSSRYLVKRTGEKVFLECVQDMDHENMFWYRQDPGLGLRLIYFSYDVKMKEKGDIPEGYSVSREKKERFSLILESASTNQTSMYLCASSLLSGRQYFGPGTRLTVT.

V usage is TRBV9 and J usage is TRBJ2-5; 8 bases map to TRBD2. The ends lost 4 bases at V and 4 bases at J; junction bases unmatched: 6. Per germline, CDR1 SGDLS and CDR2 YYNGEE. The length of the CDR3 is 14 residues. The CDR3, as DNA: TGTGCCAGCAGCCCGAGCGGGAGCGGAGAGACCCAGTACTTC. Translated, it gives CASSPSGSGETQYF.

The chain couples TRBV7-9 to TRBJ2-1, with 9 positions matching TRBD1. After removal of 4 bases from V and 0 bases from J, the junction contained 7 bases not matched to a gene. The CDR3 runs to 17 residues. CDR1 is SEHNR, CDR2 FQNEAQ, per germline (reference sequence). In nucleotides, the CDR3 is TGTGCCAGCAGCTCCTGGGGGGACAGGGTCTCCTACAATGAGCAGTTCTTC. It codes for CASSSWGDRVSYNEQFF.

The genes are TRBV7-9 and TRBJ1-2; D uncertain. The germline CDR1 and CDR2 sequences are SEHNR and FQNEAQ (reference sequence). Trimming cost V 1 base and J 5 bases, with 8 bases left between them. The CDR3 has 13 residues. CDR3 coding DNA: TGTGCCAGCAGCTTAGGGCGGCTTTATGGCTACACCTTC. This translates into CASSLGRLYGYTF. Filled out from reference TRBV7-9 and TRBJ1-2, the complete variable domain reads DTGVSQNPRHKITKRGQNVTFRCDPISEHNRLYWYRQTLGQGPEFLTYFQNEAQLEKSRLLSDRFSAERPKGSFSTLEIQRTEQGDSAMYLCASSLGRLYGYTFGSGTRLTVV.

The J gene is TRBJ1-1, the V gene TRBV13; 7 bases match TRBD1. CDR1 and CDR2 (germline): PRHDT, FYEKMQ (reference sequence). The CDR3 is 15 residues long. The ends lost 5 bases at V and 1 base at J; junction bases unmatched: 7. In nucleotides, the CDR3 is TGTGCCAGCAGCCAGAGATACAGGGGGAACACTGAAGCTTTCTTT. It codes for CASSQRYRGNTEAFF.

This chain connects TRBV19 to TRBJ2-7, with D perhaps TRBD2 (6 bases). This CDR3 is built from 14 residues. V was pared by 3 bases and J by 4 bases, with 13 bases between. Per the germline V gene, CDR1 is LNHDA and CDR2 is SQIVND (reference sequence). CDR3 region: CASSMGRDGYEQYF. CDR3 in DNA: TGTGCCAGTAGTATGGGGCGGGATGGGTACGAGCAGTACTTC.

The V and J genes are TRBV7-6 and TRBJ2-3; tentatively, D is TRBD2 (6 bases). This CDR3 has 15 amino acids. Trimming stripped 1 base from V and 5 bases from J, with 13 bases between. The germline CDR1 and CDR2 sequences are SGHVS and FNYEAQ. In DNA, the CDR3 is TGTGCCAGCAGCTTAGGGGGGAGGAGGGGAGATACGCAGTATTTT. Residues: CASSLGGRRGDTQYF.

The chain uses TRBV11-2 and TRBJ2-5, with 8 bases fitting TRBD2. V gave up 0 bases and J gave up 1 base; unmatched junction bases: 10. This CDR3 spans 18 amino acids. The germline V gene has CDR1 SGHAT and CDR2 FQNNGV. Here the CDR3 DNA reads TGTGCCAGCAGCTTAGACCTTCTGAGCGGGAGCCCCCAAGAGACCCAGTACTTC. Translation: CASSLDLLSGSPQETQYF.

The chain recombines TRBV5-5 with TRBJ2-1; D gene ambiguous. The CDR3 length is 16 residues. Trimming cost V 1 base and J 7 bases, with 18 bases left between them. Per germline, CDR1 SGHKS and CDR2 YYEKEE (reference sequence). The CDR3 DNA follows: TGTGCCAGCAGCTTGTCTCGAAGTCATGCAATGAATGAGCAGTTCTTC. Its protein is CASSLSRSHAMNEQFF.

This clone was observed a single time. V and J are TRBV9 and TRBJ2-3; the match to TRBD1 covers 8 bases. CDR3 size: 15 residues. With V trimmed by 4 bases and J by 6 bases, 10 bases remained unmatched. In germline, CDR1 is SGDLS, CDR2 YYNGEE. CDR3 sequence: CASSPRTGTRDTQYF. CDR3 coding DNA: TGTGCCAGCAGCCCCCGGACAGGGACTCGGGATACGCAGTATTTT. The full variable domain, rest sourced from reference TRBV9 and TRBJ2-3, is DSGVTQTPKHLITATGQRVTLRCSPRSGDLSVYWYQQSLDQGLQFLIQYYNGEERAKGNILERFSAQQFPDLHSELNLSSLELGDSALYFCASSPRTGTRDTQYFGPGTRLTVL.

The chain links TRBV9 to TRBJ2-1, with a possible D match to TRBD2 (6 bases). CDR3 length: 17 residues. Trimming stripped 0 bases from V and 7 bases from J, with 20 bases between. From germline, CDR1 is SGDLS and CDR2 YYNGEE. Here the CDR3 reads CASSVVASAPARNEQFF. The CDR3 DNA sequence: TGTGCCAGCAGCGTAGTGGCTAGCGCACCTGCGAGGAATGAGCAGTTCTTC.

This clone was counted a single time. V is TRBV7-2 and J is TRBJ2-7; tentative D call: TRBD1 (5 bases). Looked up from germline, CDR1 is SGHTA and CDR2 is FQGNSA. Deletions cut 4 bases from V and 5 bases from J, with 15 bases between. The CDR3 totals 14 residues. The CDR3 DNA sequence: TGTGCCAGCAGCTCAGGGTCCTACCTAGACGAGCAGTACTTC. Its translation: CASSSGSYLDEQYF.

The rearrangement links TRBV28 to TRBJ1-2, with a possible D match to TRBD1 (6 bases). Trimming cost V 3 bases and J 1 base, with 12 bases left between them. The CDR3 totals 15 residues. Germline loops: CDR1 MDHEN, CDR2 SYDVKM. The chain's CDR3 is CASSFGQTINYGYTF. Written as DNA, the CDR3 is TGTGCCAGCAGTTTTGGACAGACCATTAACTATGGCTACACCTTC.

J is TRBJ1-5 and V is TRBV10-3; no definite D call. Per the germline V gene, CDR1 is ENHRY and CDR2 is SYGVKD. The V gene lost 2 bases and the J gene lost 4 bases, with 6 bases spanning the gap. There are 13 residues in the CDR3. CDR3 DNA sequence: TGTGCCATCAGTGAGACGAGAAATCAGCCCCAGCATTTT. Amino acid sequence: CAISETRNQPQHF.